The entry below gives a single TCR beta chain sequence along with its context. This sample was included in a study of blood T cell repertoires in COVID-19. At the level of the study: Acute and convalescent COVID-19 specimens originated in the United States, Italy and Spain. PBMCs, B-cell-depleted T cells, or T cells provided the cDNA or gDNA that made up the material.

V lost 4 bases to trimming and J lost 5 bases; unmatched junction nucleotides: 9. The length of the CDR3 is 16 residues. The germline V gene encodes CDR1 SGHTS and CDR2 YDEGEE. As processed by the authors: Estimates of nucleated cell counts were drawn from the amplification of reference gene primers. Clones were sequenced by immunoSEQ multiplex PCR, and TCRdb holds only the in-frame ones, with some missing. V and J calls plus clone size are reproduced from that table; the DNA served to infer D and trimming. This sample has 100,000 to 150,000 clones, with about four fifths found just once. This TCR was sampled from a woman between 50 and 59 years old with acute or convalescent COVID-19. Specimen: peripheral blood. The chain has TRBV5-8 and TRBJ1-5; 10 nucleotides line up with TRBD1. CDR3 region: CASSLGDRGGDQPQHF. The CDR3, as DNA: TGTGCCAGCAGCCTGGGGGACAGGGGAGGAGATCAGCCCCAGCATTTT.